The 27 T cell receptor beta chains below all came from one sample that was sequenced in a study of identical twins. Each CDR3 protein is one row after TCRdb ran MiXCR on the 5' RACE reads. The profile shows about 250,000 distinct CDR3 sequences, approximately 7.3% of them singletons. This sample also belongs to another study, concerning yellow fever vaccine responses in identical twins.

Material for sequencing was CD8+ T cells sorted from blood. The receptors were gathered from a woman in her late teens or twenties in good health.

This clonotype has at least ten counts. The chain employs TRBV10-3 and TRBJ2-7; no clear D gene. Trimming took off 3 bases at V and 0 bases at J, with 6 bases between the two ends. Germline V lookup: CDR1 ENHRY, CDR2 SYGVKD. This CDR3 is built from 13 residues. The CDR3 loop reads CAISDGVSYEQYV. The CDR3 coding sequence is TGTGCCATCAGTGATGGGGTCTCCTACGAGCAGTACGTC.

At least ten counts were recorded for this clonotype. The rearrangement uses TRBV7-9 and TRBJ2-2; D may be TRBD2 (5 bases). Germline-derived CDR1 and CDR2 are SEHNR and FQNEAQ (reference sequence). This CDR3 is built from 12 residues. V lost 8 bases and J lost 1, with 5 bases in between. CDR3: CASEGNTGELFF. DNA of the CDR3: TGTGCCAGCGAGGGGAACACCGGGGAGCTGTTTTTT.

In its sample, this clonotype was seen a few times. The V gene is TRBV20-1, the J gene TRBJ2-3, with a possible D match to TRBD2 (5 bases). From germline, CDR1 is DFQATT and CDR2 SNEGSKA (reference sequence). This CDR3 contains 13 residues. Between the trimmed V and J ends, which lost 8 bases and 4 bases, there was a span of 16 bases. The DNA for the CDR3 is TGCAGTAGTCAGCGGAATGAGTCAGATACGCAGTATTTT. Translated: CSSQRNESDTQYF.

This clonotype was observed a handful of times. Here the CDR3 reads CSARGRLEYEQYF. The CDR3 DNA reads TGCAGTGCTAGAGGAAGGTTGGAATACGAGCAGTACTTC. The genes are TRBV20-1 and TRBJ2-7, with D hard to call. The CDR3 is 13 amino acids. V was cut by 1 base and J by 4 bases, with 11 bases left in between. CDR1 DFQATT and CDR2 SNEGSKA come from the germline V gene (reference sequence).

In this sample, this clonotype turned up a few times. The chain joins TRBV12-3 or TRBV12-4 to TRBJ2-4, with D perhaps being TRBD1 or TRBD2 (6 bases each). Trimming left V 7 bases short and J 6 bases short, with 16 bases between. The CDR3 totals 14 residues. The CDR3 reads CASNRGDIGNIQYF. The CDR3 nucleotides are TGTGCCAGCAACCGCGGGGACATTGGAAACATTCAGTACTTC.

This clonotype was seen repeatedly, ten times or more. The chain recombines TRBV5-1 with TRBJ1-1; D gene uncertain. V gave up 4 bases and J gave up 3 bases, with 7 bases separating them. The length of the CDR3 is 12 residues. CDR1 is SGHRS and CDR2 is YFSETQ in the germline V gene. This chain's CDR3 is CASSDLDTEAFF. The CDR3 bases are TGCGCCAGCAGCGACCTGGACACTGAAGCTTTCTTT.

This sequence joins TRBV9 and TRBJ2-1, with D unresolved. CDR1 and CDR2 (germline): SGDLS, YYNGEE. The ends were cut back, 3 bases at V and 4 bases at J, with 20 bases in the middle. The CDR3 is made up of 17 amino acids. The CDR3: CASSARGESVWYNEQFF. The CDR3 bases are TGTGCCAGCAGCGCTCGAGGAGAGTCGGTATGGTACAATGAGCAGTTCTTC.

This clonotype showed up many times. For the CDR3, the DNA is TGCAGCGTTGAAGAGGGAAGACTAGCGGGGGTTGTAGATACGCAGTATTTT. It specifies CSVEEGRLAGVVDTQYF. The chain combines TRBV29-1 with TRBJ2-3, with 12 bases lining up with TRBD2. V lost 0 bases, J lost 5 bases, and 9 bases stayed unmatched. The CDR3 totals 17 residues. Germline V gene sequence: CDR1 SQVTM, CDR2 ANQGSEA.

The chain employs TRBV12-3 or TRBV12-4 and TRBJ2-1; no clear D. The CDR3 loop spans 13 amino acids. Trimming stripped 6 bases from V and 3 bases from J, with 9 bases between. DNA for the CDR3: TGTGCCAGCAGGCCAGACCACTACAATGAGCAGTTCTTC. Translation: CASRPDHYNEQFF.

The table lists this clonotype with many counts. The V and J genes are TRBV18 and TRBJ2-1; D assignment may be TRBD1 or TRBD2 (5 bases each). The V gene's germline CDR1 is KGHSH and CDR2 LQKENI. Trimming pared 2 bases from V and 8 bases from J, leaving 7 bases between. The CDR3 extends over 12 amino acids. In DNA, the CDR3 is TGTGCCAGCTCACCAGGGGGTGATGAGCAGTTCTTC. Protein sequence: CASSPGGDEQFF.

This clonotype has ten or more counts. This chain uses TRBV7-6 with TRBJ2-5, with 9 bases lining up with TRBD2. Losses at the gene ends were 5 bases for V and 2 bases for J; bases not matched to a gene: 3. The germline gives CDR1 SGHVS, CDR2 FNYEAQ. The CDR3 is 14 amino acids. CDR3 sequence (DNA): TGTGCCAGCAGCCCTACTAGCGGGCAAGAGACCCAGTACTTC. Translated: CASSPTSGQETQYF. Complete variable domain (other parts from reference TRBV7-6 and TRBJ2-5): GAGVSQSPRYKVTKRGQDVALRCDPISGHVSLYWYRQALGQGPEFLTYFNYEAQQDKSGLPNDRFSAERPEGSISTLTIQRTEQRDSAMYRCASSPTSGQETQYFGPGTRLLVL.

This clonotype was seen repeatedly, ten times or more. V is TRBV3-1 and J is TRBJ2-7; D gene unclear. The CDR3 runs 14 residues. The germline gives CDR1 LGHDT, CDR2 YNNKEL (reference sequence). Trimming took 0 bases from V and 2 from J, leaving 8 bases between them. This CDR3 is CASSQEGSTYEQYV. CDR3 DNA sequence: TGTGCCAGCAGCCAAGAGGGCAGCACCTACGAGCAGTACGTC.

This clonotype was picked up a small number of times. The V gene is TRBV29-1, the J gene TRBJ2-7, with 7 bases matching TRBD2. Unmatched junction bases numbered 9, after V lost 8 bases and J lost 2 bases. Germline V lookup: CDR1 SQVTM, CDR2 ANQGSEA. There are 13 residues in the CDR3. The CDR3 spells CSPRYGGTYEQYV. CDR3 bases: TGCAGCCCGAGATACGGGGGGACCTACGAGCAGTACGTC.

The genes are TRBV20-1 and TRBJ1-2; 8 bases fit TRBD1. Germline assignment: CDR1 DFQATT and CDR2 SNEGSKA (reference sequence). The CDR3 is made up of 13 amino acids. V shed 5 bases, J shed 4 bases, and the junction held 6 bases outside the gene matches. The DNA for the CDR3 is TGCAGTGCTGTAAGGACAGGGTTCTATGGCTACACCTTC. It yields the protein CSAVRTGFYGYTF.

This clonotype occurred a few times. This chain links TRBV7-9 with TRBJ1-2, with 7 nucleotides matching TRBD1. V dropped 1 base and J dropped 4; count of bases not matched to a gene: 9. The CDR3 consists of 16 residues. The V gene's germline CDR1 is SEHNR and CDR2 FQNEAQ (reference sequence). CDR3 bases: TGTGCCAGCAGCTTAGGAAGACCAGGGGGACCCTATGGCTACACCTTC. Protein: CASSLGRPGGPYGYTF.

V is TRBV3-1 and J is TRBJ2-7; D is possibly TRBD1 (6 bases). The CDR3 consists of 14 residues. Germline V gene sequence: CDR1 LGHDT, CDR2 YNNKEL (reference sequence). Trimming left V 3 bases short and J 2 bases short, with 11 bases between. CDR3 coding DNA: TGTGCCAGCAGCCAGCGACAGGTGGCCTACGAGCAGTACGTC. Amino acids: CASSQRQVAYEQYV.

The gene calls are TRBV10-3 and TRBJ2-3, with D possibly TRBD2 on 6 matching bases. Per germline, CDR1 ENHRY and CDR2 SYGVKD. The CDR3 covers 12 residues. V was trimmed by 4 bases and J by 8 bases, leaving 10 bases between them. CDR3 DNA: TGTGCCATCAGTGGGGGGGATGGTACGCAGTATTTT. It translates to CAISGGDGTQYF.

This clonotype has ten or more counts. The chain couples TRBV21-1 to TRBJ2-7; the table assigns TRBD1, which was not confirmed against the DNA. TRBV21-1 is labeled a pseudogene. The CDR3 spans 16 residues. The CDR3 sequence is CASSKVVTTPSYEQYV. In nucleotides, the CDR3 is TGTGCCAGCAGCAAAGTGGTGACGACCCCTTCCTACGAGCAGTACGTC.

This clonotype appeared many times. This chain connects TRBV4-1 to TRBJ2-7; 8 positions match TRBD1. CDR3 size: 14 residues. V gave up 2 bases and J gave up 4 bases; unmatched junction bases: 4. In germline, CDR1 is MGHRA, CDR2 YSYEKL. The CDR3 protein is CASSQSRQGYEQYF. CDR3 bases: TGCGCCAGCAGCCAAAGCCGACAGGGGTACGAGCAGTACTTC.

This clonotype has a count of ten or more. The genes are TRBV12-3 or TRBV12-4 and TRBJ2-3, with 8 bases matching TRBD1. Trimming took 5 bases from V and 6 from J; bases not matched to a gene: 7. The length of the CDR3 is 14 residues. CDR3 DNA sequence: TGTGCCAGCAGTGTGGCAGGGGGCGCGGATACGCAGTATTTT. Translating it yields CASSVAGGADTQYF.

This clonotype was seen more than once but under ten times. The CDR3 sequence is CAISDTGEYEQYF. CDR3 nucleotides: TGTGCCATCAGTGACACAGGGGAGTACGAGCAGTACTTC. The chain combines TRBV10-3 with TRBJ2-7; the match to TRBD1 covers 7 bases. The germline V gene has CDR1 ENHRY and CDR2 SYGVKD. With V trimmed by 3 bases and J by 4 bases, 3 bases remained unmatched. The CDR3 runs to 13 residues.

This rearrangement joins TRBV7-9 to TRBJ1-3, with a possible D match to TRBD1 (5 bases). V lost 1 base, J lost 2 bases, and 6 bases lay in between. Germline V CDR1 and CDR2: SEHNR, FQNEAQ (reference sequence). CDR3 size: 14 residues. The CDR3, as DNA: TGTGCCAGCAGCTTAGAGGGGCCTGGAAACACCATATATTTT. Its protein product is CASSLEGPGNTIYF.

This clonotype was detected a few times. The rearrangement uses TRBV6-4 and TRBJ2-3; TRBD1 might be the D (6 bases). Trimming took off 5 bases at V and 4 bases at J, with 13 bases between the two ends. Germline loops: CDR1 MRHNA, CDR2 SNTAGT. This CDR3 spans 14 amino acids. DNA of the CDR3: TGTGCCAGCAGTCCCCTGGGGGCTCCAGATACGCAGTATTTT. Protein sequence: CASSPLGAPDTQYF.

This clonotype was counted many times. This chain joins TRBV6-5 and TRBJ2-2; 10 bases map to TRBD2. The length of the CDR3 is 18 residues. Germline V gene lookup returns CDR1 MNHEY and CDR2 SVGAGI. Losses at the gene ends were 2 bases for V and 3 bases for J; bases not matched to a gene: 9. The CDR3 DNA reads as TGTGCCAGCAGTTACGTTAGCGGGAGGATTGGGGACACCGGGGAGCTGTTTTTT. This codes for CASSYVSGRIGDTGELFF.

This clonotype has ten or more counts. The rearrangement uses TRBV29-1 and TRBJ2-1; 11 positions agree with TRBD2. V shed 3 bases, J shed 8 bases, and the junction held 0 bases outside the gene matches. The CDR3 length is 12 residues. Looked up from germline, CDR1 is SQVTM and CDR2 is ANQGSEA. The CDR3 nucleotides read TGCAGCGTTGAGGGACTAGCGGATGAGCAGTTCTTC. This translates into CSVEGLADEQFF.

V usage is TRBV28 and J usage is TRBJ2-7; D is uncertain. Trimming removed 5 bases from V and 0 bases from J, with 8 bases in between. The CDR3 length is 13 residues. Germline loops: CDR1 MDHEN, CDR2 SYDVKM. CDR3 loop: CASSTVSSYEQYF. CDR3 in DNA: TGTGCCAGCAGTACAGTTAGCTCCTACGAGCAGTACTTC.

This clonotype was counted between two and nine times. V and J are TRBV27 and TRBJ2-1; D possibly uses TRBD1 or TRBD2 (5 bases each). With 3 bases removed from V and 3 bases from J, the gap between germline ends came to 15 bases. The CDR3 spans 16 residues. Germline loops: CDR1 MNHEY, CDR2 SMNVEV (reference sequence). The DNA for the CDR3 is TGTGCCAGCAGTTTTACCGGCGAGGGGTTCTACAATGAGCAGTTCTTC. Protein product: CASSFTGEGFYNEQFF.